This T cell receptor beta chain was captured in a study of shared clonotypes between healthy human individuals. Study at large: Each donor's CD4 naive and CD4 memory cells filled three plates apiece, CD8 naive two, and CD8 memory one. Study-level results: Generation probabilities of non-shared clonotypes were lower (relative to those shared by all four donors).

Comment on this clone: What it binds is unknown.

As defined, naive CD8 cells were CD45RO-negative and positively selected for CCR7, with terminally differentiated effector memory CD45RA+ cells excluded. Per sorted-subset replicate PCR, input was roughly 200 ng DNA, representing some 30,000 T cell genomes. The assay was immunoSEQ multiplex PCR, and TCRdb's table has in-frame clones only and misses some. The table has over 2 million clones, approximately 95% seen once; the top ten hold roughly 1%. The sample consisted of naive CD8+ T cells sorted from blood. The source is a man between 18 and 35 years old in good health.

The CDR3 is CASSADRGSYNEQFF. The CDR3 coding sequence is TGTGCCAGCAGCGCCGACAGGGGCTCCTACAATGAGCAGTTCTTC. The chain carries TRBV5-6 and TRBJ2-1; TRBD1 aligns across 8 bases. The CDR3 contains 15 residues. The germline CDR1 and CDR2 sequences are SGHDT and YYEEEE. With V trimmed by 4 bases and J by 0 bases, 3 bases remained unmatched.